This record covers a single T cell receptor beta chain. The CDR3 spans 16 residues. V lost 4 bases and J lost 2, with 18 bases in between. Germline CDR1 and CDR2: MNHEY and SVGAGI. The source of the sample is a study of shared clonotypes between healthy human individuals. The overall study: Every donor yielded three CD4 naive, three CD4 memory, two CD8 naive and one CD8 memory plate.

Investigators spread the genomic DNA of each subset evenly over several immunoSEQ plates. As handled by the study authors: Without quality scores, immunoSEQ junctional reads could not be filtered like full-length reads. Some clones are missing from TCRdb's copy, which holds only in-frame ones; the method was immunoSEQ multiplex PCR. The D gene and trimming were derived from the DNA, and the V and J assignments and clone size from that table. The sample carries about 670,000 clones, around 72% recorded once. This TCR was recovered from a woman aged 30 to 39 in good health. V gene TRBV6-5 combines with J gene TRBJ2-7; D possibly corresponds to TRBD2 (6 bases). The sample consisted of memory CD4+ T cells sorted from blood. This sample's subset: CD45RA-negative fraction. CDR3 loop: CASSSLKTGVPYEQYF. The CDR3 DNA reads TGTGCCAGCAGTTCCCTCAAGACGGGGGTTCCCTACGAGCAGTACTTC.